This T cell receptor (beta chain) appears in the sequencing data of a study of shared clonotypes between healthy human individuals. Study outcomes and limitations: Only blood underwent sampling, and tissue repertoires likely differ. Incompleteness in sorted-subset sequencing, despite large depth, was shown by rarefaction.

CD45RA-negative memory and CD45RA+ naive subsets were split from the CD4+ cells. About this clone itself: Its antigen remains unidentified.

The authors split each subset's genomic DNA evenly across several immunoSEQ plates. Clones were read by immunoSEQ multiplex PCR, and TCRdb kept only the in-frame ones, dropping some. The data hold about 2.4 million clones, with over 85% observed a single time. V was pared by 5 bases and J by 2 bases, with 13 bases between. The CDR3 sequence is 15 residues long. From germline, CDR1 is MDHEN and CDR2 SYDVKM. The clonotype comes from a man aged 18 to 29 in good health. Some clones in this sample may be carry-over from other donors' samples. The chain recombines TRBV28 with TRBJ1-5; D remains ambiguous. The specimen was naive CD4+ T cells from PBMCs. Subset given: CD45RA+ positively selected. The CDR3 bases are TGTGCCAGCAGTAATCGACCCGGACGCAATCAGCCCCAGCATTTT. It specifies CASSNRPGRNQPQHF. The whole variable domain, filled in from reference TRBV28 and TRBJ1-5, reads DVKVTQSSRYLVKRTGEKVFLECVQDMDHENMFWYRQDPGLGLRLIYFSYDVKMKEKGDIPEGYSVSREKKERFSLILESASTNQTSMYLCASSNRPGRNQPQHFGDGTRLSIL.